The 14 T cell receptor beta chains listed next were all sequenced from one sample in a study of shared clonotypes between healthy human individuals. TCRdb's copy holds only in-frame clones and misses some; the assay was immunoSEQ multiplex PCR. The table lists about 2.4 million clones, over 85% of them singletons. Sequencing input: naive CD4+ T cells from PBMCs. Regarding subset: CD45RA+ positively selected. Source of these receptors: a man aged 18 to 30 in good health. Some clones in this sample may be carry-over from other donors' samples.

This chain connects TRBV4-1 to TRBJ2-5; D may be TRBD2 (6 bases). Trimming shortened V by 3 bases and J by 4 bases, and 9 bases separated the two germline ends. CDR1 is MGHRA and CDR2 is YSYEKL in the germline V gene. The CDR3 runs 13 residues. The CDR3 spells CASSQGGLETQYF. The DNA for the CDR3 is TGCGCCAGCAGCCAGGGGGGATTAGAGACCCAGTACTTC.

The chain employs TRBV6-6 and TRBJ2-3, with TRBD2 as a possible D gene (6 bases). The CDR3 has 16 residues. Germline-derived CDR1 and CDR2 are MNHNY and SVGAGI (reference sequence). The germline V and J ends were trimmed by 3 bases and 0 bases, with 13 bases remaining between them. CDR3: CASSYRRELSTDTQYF. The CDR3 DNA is TGTGCCAGCAGTTATCGGCGGGAACTGAGCACAGATACGCAGTATTTT.

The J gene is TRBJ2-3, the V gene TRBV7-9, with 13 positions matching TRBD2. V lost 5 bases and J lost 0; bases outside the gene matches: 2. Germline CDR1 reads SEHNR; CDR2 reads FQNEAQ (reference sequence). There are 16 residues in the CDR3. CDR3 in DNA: TGTGCCAGCAGCAGGGGACTAGCGGGGAGCACAGATACGCAGTATTTT. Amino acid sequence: CASSRGLAGSTDTQYF. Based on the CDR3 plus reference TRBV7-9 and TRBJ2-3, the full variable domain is DTGVSQNPRHKITKRGQNVTFRCDPISEHNRLYWYRQTLGQGPEFLTYFQNEAQLEKSRLLSDRFSAERPKGSFSTLEIQRTEQGDSAMYLCASSRGLAGSTDTQYFGPGTRLTVL.

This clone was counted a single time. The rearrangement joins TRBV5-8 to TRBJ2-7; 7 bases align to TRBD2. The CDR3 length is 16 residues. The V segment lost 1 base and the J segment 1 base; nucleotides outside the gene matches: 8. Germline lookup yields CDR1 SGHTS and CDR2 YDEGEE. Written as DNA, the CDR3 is TGTGCCAGCAGCTTGTTCCTAGCGGCGATATCCTACGAGCAGTACTTC. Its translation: CASSLFLAAISYEQYF.

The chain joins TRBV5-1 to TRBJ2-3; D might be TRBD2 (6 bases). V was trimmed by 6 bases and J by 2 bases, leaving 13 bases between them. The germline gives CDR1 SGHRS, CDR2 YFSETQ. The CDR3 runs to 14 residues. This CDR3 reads CASTPGEATDTQYF. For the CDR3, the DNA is TGCGCCAGCACCCCGGGGGAGGCCACAGATACGCAGTATTTT.

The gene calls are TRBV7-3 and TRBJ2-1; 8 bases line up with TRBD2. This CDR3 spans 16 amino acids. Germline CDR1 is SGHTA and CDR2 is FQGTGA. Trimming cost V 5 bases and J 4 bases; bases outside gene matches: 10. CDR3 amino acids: CASSIRGSGIYNEQFF. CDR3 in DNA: TGTGCCAGCAGCATTCGGGGTAGCGGGATATACAATGAGCAGTTCTTC.

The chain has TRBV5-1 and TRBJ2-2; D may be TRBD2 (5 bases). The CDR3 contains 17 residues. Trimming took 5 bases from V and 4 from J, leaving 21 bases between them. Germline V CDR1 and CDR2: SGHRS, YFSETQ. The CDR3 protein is CASSQSALGSGTGELFF. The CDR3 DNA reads TGCGCCAGCAGTCAGTCCGCGTTGGGGAGCGGCACCGGGGAGCTGTTTTTT.

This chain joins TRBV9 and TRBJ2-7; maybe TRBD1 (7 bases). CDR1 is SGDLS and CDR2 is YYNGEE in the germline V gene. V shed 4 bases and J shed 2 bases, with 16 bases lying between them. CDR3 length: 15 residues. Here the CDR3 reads CASSRRDRGTYEQYF. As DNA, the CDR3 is TGTGCCAGCAGCCGGCGGGACAGAGGGACCTACGAGCAGTACTTC.

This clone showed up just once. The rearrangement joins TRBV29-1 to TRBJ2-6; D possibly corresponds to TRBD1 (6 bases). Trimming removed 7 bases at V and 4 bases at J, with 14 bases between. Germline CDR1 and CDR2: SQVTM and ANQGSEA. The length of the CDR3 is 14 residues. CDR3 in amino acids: CSAPGQGGANVLTF. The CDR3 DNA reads TGCAGCGCCCCGGGGCAGGGGGGGGCCAACGTCCTGACTTTC.

The CDR3 nucleotides read TGTGCCATCAGTGACGGCAGTGGGTATAGCAATCAGCCCCAGCATTTT. Amino acids: CAISDGSGYSNQPQHF. The gene calls are TRBV10-3 and TRBJ1-5; D uncertain. CDR3 length: 16 residues. The germline CDR1 and CDR2 sequences are ENHRY and SYGVKD. The V end was cut by 3 bases, the J end by 0 bases, with 12 bases between.

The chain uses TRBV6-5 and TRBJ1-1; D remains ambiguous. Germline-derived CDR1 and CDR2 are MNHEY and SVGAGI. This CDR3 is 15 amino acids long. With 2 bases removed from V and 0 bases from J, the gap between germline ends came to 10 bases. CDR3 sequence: CASSYASPLNTEAFF. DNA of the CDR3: TGTGCCAGCAGTTACGCAAGTCCCCTGAACACTGAAGCTTTCTTT.

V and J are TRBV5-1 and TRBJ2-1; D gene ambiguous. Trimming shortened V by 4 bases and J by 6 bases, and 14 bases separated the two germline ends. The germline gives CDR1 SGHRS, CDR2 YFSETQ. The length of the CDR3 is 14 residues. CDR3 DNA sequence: TGCGCCAGCAGCCGCTCTTACCAGCCCAATGAGCAGTTCTTC. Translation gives CASSRSYQPNEQFF.

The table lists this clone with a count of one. The CDR3 bases are TGTGCCAGCAGCTTGGCCACAGGGGCTAGTGGCGAGCAGTACTTC. It yields the protein CASSLATGASGEQYF. The chain is built from TRBV5-6 and TRBJ2-7, with TRBD1 matching over 7 bases. The CDR3 runs to 15 residues. Looked up from germline, CDR1 is SGHDT and CDR2 is YYEEEE. The V segment lost 0 bases and the J segment 6 bases; nucleotides outside the gene matches: 9.

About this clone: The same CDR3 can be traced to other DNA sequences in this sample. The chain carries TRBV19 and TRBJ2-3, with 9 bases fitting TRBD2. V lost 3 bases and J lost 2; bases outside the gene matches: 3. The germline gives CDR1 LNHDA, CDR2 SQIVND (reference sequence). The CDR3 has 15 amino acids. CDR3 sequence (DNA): TGTGCCAGTAGTATGACTAGCGGAAACACAGATACGCAGTATTTT. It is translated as CASSMTSGNTDTQYF.